The rows below give T cell receptor beta chains drawn from one sample of a study of molecular identifiers for immune sequencing clone quantification. TCRdb processed the PCR reads anew with MiXCR; each CDR3 protein has one entry. The sample records under 800,000 distinct CDR3 sequences, 25% being singletons. Sequencing was carried out using naive CD8+ T cells from blood, with Jurkat cell RNA spiked in. The receptors here all came from a human donor in good health. Some libraries in this study had Jurkat cell RNA spiked in. The CDR3 runs from the conserved cysteine through the conserved F or W. D genes are given only for firm matches. Clone size appears in some rows only: once, few, many, or a class for an expanded clone.

CASSQDRGTTGNTIYF | TGCGCCAGCAGCCAGGACAGGGGGACAACTGGAAACACCATATATTTT | - | TRBD1 | TRBJ1-3 | 16 | TRBV4-3
CASSYDPVAYEQYF | TGTGCCAGCAGTTACGACCCGGTCGCCTACGAGCAGTACTTC | many | - | TRBJ2-7 | 14 | TRBV6-5
CASSEGDRSYEQYF | TGTGCCAGCAGCGAAGGGGACAGATCCTACGAGCAGTACTTC | - | TRBD1 | TRBJ2-7 | 14 | TRBV7-2
CASTTFAGDNQPQHF | TGTGCCAGCACTACCTTTGCGGGTGACAATCAGCCCCAGCATTTT | few | - | TRBJ1-5 | 15 | TRBV27
CASSQEWRSGANVLTF | TGCGCCAGCAGCCAAGAATGGCGGTCTGGGGCCAACGTCCTGACTTTC | many | - | TRBJ2-6 | 16 | TRBV4-3
CASSTRTSEYNEQFF | TGTGCCAGCAGTACTCGGACTAGCGAGTACAATGAGCAGTTCTTC | few | TRBD2 | TRBJ2-1 | 15 | TRBV6-6
CSARAFLGGGPADTQYF | TGCAGTGCTAGGGCCTTCCTCGGGGGGGGGCCGGCAGATACGCAGTATTTT | many | TRBD2 | TRBJ2-3 | 17 | TRBV20-1
CASSEGQGPYNEQIF | TGTGCCAGCAGTGAAGGACAGGGCCCCTACAATGAGCAGATCTTC | - | TRBD1 | TRBJ2-1 | 15 | TRBV2
CAISESAGLGTQYF | TGTGCCATCAGTGAGTCCGCAGGTCTTGGGACCCAGTACTTC | - | - | TRBJ2-5 | 14 | TRBV10-3
CASSSLPGLADEQFF | TGTGCCAGCAGTTCTCTTCCGGGACTAGCAGATGAGCAGTTCTTC | many | TRBD2 | TRBJ2-1 | 15 | TRBV6-6
CASSEAYGYTF | TGTGCCAGCAGTGAAGCATATGGCTACACCTTC | many | - | TRBJ1-2 | 11 | TRBV2
CASSVDRDDYTGELFF | TGTGCCAGCAGTGTAGACAGGGACGATTACACCGGGGAGCTGTTTTTT | - | TRBD1 | TRBJ2-2 | 16 | TRBV6-1
CASSWGTGELFF | TGTGCCAGCAGTTGGGGCACCGGGGAGCTGTTTTTT | many | - | TRBJ2-2 | 12 | TRBV19
CASSQNWGFDEKLFF | TGTGCCAGCAGCCAGAATTGGGGGTTCGATGAAAAACTGTTTTTT | few | - | TRBJ1-4 | 15 | TRBV14
CASQTPGQGKLYEQYF | TGTGCCAGCCAAACCCCGGGACAGGGAAAACTTTACGAGCAGTACTTC | few | TRBD1 | TRBJ2-7 | 16 | TRBV28
CSARPRKGASNQPQHF | TGCAGTGCTAGACCAAGGAAGGGGGCGAGCAATCAGCCCCAGCATTTT | many | TRBD1 | TRBJ1-5 | 16 | TRBV20-1